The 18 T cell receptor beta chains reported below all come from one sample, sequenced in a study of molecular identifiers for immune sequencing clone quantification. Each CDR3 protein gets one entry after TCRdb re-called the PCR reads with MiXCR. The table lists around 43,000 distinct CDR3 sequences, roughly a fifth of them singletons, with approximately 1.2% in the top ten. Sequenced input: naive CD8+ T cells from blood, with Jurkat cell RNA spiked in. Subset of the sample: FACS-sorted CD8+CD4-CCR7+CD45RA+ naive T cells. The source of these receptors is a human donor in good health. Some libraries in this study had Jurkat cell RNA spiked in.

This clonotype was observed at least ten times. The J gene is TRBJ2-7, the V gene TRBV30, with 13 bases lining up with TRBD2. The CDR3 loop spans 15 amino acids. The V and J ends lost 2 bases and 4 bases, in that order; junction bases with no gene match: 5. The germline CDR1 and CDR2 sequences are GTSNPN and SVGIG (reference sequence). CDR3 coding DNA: TGTGCCTGGAGTTTCGGACTAGCGGGAGCTTACGAGCAGTACTTC. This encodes CAWSFGLAGAYEQYF.

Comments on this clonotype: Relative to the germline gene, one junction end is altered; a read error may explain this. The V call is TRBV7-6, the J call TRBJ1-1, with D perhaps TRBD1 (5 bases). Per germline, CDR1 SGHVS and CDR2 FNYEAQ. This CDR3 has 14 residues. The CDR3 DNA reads TGTGCCAGCAGCCCGATAGGGGTGTGCGCTGAAGCCTTCTTT. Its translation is CASSPIGVCAEAFF.

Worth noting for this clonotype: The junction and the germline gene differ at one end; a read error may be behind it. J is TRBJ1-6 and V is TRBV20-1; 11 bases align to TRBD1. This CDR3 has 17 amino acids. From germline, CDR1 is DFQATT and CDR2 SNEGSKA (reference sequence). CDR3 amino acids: CSAGGTGGYSYNSPHHF. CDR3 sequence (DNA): TGCAGTGCTGGAGGGACAGGGGGATACTCCTACAATTCACCCCACCACTTT.

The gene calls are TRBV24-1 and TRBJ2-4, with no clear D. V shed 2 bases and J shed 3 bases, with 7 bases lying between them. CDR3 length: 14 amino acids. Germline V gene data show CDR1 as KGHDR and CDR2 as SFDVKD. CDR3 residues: CATSDSEDKNIQYF. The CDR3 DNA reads TGTGCCACCAGTGATTCCGAGGACAAAAACATTCAGTACTTC.

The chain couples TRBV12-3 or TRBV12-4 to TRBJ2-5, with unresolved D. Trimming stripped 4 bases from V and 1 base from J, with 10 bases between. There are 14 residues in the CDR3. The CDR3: CASSSQATQETQYF. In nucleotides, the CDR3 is TGTGCCAGCAGTTCCCAGGCGACCCAAGAGACCCAGTACTTC.

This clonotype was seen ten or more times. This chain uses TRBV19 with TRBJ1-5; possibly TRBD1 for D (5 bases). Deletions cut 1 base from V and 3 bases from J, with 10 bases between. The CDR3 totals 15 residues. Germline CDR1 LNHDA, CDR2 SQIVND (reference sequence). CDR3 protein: CASSIVAGSNQPQHF. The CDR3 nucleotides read TGTGCCAGTAGTATAGTGGCAGGGTCCAATCAGCCCCAGCATTTT.

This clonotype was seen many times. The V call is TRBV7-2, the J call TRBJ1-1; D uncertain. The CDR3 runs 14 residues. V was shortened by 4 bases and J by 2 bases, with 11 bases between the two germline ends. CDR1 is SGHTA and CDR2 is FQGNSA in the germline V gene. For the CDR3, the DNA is TGTGCCAGCAGCTCGCCGGGAACCAACACTGAAGCTTTCTTT. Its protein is CASSSPGTNTEAFF.

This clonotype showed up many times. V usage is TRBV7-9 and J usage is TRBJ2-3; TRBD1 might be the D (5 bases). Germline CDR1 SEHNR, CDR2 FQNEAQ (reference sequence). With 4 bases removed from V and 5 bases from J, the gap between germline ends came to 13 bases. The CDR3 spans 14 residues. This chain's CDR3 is CASSSNLGVDTQYF. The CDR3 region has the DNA TGTGCCAGCAGCTCTAATCTAGGGGTAGATACGCAGTATTTT.

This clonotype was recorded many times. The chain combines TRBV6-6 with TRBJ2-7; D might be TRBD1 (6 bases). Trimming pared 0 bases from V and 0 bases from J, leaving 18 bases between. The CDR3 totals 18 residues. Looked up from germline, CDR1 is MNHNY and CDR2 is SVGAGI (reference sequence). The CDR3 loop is CASSYSISAGESSYEQYF. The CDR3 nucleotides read TGTGCCAGCAGTTACTCGATCTCGGCAGGGGAAAGCTCCTACGAGCAGTACTTC.

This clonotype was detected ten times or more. This chain's CDR3 is CASTSSPGTYEQYF. CDR3 sequence (DNA): TGTGCCAGCACCTCCTCGCCTGGGACCTACGAGCAGTACTTC. The chain recombines TRBV27 with TRBJ2-7, with no clear D. V was trimmed by 7 bases and J by 2 bases, leaving 15 bases between them. There are 14 residues in the CDR3. The germline V gene has CDR1 MNHEY and CDR2 SMNVEV (reference sequence).

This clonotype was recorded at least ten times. The CDR3 sequence: CASSLALGYEQYF. The CDR3 nucleotides are TGCGCCAGCAGCTTGGCCTTAGGTTACGAGCAGTACTTC. The chain is built from TRBV5-1 and TRBJ2-7, with D uncertain. V was cut by 0 bases and J by 4 bases, with 8 bases left in between. The CDR3 contains 13 residues. The germline V gene has CDR1 SGHRS and CDR2 YFSETQ. The variable domain in full, with the rest retrieved from reference TRBV5-1 and TRBJ2-7, is KAGVTQTPRYLIKTRGQQVTLSCSPISGHRSVSWYQQTPGQGLQFLFEYFSETQRNKGNFPGRFSGRQFSNSRSEMNVSTLELGDSALYLCASSLALGYEQYFGPGTRLTVT.

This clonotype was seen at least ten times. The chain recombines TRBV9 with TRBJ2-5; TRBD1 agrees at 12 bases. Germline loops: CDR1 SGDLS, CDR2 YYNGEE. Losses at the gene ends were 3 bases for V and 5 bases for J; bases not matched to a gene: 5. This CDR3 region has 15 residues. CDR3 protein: CASSAGQGARETQYF. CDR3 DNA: TGTGCCAGCAGCGCGGGACAGGGGGCTCGGGAGACCCAGTACTTC.

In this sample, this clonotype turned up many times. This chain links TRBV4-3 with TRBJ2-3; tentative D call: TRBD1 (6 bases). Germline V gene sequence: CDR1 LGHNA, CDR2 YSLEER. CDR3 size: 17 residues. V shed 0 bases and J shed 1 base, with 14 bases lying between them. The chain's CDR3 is CASSQDPQGLGTDTQYF. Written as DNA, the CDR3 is TGCGCCAGCAGCCAAGATCCGCAGGGGCTTGGCACAGATACGCAGTATTTT.

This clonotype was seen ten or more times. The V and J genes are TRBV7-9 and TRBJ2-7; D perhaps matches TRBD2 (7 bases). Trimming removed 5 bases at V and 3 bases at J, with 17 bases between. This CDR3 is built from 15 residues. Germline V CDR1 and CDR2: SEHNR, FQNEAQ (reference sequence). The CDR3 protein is CASSPLGGGVYEQYF. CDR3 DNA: TGTGCCAGCAGCCCGCTAGGGGGGGGGGTCTACGAGCAGTACTTC.

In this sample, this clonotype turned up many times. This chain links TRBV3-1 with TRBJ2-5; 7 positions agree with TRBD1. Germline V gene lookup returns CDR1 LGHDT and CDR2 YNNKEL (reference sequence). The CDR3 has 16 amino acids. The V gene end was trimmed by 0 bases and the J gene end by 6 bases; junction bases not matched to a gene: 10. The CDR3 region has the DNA TGTGCCAGCAGCCAAGATAGACAGGGACGCTGGAAGACCCAGTACTTC. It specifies CASSQDRQGRWKTQYF.

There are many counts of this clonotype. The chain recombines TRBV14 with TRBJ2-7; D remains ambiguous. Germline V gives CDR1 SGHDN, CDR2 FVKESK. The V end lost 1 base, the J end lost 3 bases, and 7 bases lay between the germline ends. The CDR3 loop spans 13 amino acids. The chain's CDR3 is CASSQGLVYEQYF. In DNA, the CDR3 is TGTGCCAGCAGCCAAGGTCTGGTCTACGAGCAGTACTTC.

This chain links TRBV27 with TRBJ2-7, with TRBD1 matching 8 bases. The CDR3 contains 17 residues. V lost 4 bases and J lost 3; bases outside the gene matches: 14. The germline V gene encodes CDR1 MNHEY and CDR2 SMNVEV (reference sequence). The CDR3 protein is CASSSLRSTGAHYEQYF. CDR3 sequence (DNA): TGTGCCAGCAGTTCCCTCCGATCGACAGGGGCCCACTACGAGCAGTACTTC.

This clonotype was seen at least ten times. The DNA of the CDR3 is TGCGCCAGCAGCCAAGAGAGGAGCGGGAGCTACGAGCAGTACTTC. Its translation is CASSQERSGSYEQYF. V usage is TRBV4-3 and J usage is TRBJ2-7, with 8 bases aligning to TRBD2. V lost 0 bases to trimming and J lost 3 bases; unmatched junction nucleotides: 4. CDR1 LGHNA and CDR2 YSLEER come from the germline V gene. This CDR3 has 15 amino acids.